Each of the 12 T cell receptor beta chains below was sequenced from the same sample in a study of HIV-infected patients and healthy controls. Alpha and beta constant-region primers primed reverse transcription of 400 to 650 ng RNA. Each of the alpha and beta chains got its own library through chain-specific third strand synthesis with indices. Each CDR3 protein is one row after TCRdb ran MiXCR on the 5' RACE reads. The table records 12,000 to 15,000 distinct CDR3 sequences, about 9.8% of them present only once. No cell fractionation was done, so the repertoire covers all unsorted peripheral blood T cells. The sample was blood. Every receptor here comes from an adult in good health.

This clonotype was recorded at least ten times. This chain links TRBV11-2 with TRBJ1-1, with 7 bases fitting TRBD1. The CDR3 is 13 amino acids. CDR1 and CDR2 (germline): SGHAT, FQNNGV. Trimming took 5 bases from V and 1 from J; bases not matched to a gene: 1. This CDR3 is CASSRDRNTEAFF. The CDR3 region has the DNA TGTGCCAGCAGCCGGGACAGGAACACTGAAGCTTTCTTT.

This clonotype was seen many times. This sequence joins TRBV29-1 and TRBJ2-7, with 9 bases lining up with TRBD1. In germline, CDR1 is SQVTM, CDR2 ANQGSEA. CDR3 size: 16 residues. After removal of 5 bases from V and 1 base from J, the junction contained 12 bases not matched to a gene. CDR3 protein: CSVHRAGQGRSYEQYF. The CDR3 DNA reads TGCAGCGTTCACCGGGCGGGACAGGGTAGATCCTACGAGCAGTACTTC.

Many counts were recorded for this clonotype. The CDR3 DNA reads as TGCGCCAGCAGCCAAGATCTAGCGGGGGGTCCCCTTTACAATGAGCAGTTCTTC. This translates into CASSQDLAGGPLYNEQFF. This rearrangement joins TRBV4-3 to TRBJ2-1; TRBD2 matches 11 bases. The length of the CDR3 is 18 residues. V dropped 0 bases and J dropped 4; count of bases not matched to a gene: 8. CDR1 and CDR2 (germline): LGHNA, YSLEER.

In its sample, this clonotype is medium-sized. The chain carries TRBV7-8 and TRBJ1-1; the D gene is possibly TRBD1 (6 bases). This CDR3 has 16 residues. Trimming pared 2 bases from V and 0 bases from J, leaving 13 bases between. In germline, CDR1 is SGHVS, CDR2 FQNEAQ. CDR3 residues: CASSLMGAGMNTEAFF. The CDR3 nucleotides read TGTGCCAGCAGCTTAATGGGGGCGGGCATGAACACTGAAGCTTTCTTT.

The sample holds many counts of this clonotype. The chain uses TRBV6-6 and TRBJ2-2; possible D gene TRBD2, 6 bases. Looked up from germline, CDR1 is MNHNY and CDR2 is SVGAGI (reference sequence). The germline V and J ends were trimmed by 8 bases and 4 bases, with 11 bases remaining between them. CDR3 length equals 13 residues. CDR3 sequence: CASGVAATGELFF. For the CDR3, the DNA is TGTGCCAGCGGGGTAGCGGCCACCGGGGAGCTGTTTTTT.

This clonotype was recorded a few times. The V gene is TRBV12-3 or TRBV12-4, the J gene TRBJ2-2; no clear D. V shed 3 bases and J shed 5 bases, with 1 base lying between them. CDR3 size: 11 residues. The CDR3 DNA follows: TGTGCCAGCAGTTTTACCGGGGAGCTGTTTTTT. It codes for CASSFTGELFF.

This clonotype counts as medium-sized. This chain uses TRBV15 with TRBJ2-1; D is unclear. Trimming stripped 2 bases from V and 1 base from J, with 9 bases between. This CDR3 region has 15 residues. The germline CDR1 and CDR2 sequences are LNHNV and YYDKDF (reference sequence). CDR3 residues: CATSRPSPSYNEQFF. The CDR3 DNA reads as TGTGCCACCAGCAGACCGTCCCCGTCCTACAATGAGCAGTTCTTC.

By frequency in the sample, this clonotype is medium-sized. This chain joins TRBV28 and TRBJ1-2; D unclear. Trimming pared 5 bases from V and 5 bases from J, leaving 18 bases between. The CDR3 contains 15 residues. Germline CDR1 and CDR2: MDHEN and SYDVKM. The CDR3 DNA reads TGTGCCAGCAGTGCGCCCACTCGGAGGCCTTATGGCTACACCTTC. It codes for CASSAPTRRPYGYTF.

Sample share makes this clonotype medium-sized. The chain links TRBV7-2 to TRBJ1-1; D is ambiguous. Trimming took off 3 bases at V and 2 bases at J, with 10 bases between the two ends. The CDR3 runs 14 residues. In germline, CDR1 is SGHTA, CDR2 FQGNSA. This chain's CDR3 is CASSLEFSNTEAFF. CDR3 nucleotides: TGTGCCAGCAGCTTGGAATTCTCTAACACTGAAGCTTTCTTT.

This clonotype is medium-sized. The rearrangement uses TRBV20-1 and TRBJ2-1, with a tentative D call TRBD2 (6 bases). The V gene lost 3 bases and the J gene lost 8 bases, with 14 bases spanning the gap. CDR3 size: 13 residues. Germline V lookup: CDR1 DFQATT, CDR2 SNEGSKA (reference sequence). The CDR3 here is CSARVAGIHEQFF. The CDR3 DNA reads as TGCAGTGCTAGGGTCGCGGGGATTCATGAGCAGTTCTTC.

This clonotype is labeled as medium-sized. The chain links TRBV12-3 or TRBV12-4 to TRBJ1-4; tentative D call: TRBD1 (5 bases). The CDR3 length is 14 residues. V shed 6 bases and J shed 8 bases, with 16 bases lying between them. The CDR3 sequence is CASSFQAGVEKLFF. CDR3 bases: TGTGCCAGCAGCTTTCAGGCGGGGGTGGAAAAACTGTTTTTT.

In this sample, this clonotype is medium-sized. The chain recombines TRBV7-2 with TRBJ1-1, with TRBD1 as a possible D gene (6 bases). CDR1 SGHTA and CDR2 FQGNSA come from the germline V gene. Trimming removed 3 bases at V and 0 bases at J, with 14 bases between. The length of the CDR3 is 16 residues. CDR3 in amino acids: CASSFRTDTMNTEAFF. CDR3 sequence (DNA): TGTGCCAGCAGCTTCAGGACAGACACTATGAACACTGAAGCTTTCTTT.